This TCR beta chain originates from a study of shared clonotypes between healthy human individuals. Germline CDR1 and CDR2: MRHNA and SNTAGT. V dropped 4 bases and J dropped 7 bases, with 11 bases sitting between them. The CDR3 runs 13 residues. Repertoires were generated with immunoSEQ multiplex PCR, while TCRdb's copy carries only in-frame clones and drops some. The repertoire consists of millions of clones, with roughly nine tenths occurring once and the leading ten covering about 0.13%. Concerning this clone itself: Its antigen remains unknown.

Findings and limits, study-wide: It was the few donors that limited the genetic and exposure-history diversity represented. Against clonotypes common to all four donors, non-shared ones had lower generation probabilities.

The chain couples TRBV6-4 to TRBJ1-5; TRBD1 might be the D (6 bases). The source material was naive CD4+ T cells sorted from blood. The subset: CD45RA+ positively selected. This receptor was taken from a man aged 18 to 29 in good health. The CDR3, as DNA: TGTGCCAGCAGTGTTGTACAGGGCCAGCCCCAGCATTTT. Its protein is CASSVVQGQPQHF.